This TCR beta chain derives from a study of graft-versus-host responses after intestinal transplantation. Study at large: Multivisceral, liver-intestinal, or isolated intestinal grafts went to recipients.

With 7 bases removed from V and 6 bases from J, the gap between germline ends came to 15 bases. Germline V CDR1 and CDR2: MDHEN, SYDVKM. The CDR3 is 13 amino acids. Of note for this clone: Its antigen is still unknown.

This table comes from immunoSEQ multiplex PCR, and its TCRdb copy is limited to in-frame clones, with some not included. The sample lists some 41,000 clones; more than 80% were seen once. Findings and limits, study-wide: The authors found GvH clones in recipient marrow, some appearing first in ileum or blood.

This sample comprised PBMCs, obtained 300 to 320 days after intestinal transplant. The sequence came from a human patient who received an intestinal transplant, so some T cells may come from the graft donor. The chain recombines TRBV28 with TRBJ1-1, with no clear D. CDR3 coding DNA: TGTGCCAGCACCCTACAGAACTTGGCTGAAGCTTTCTTT. Its translation is CASTLQNLAEAFF. The whole variable domain, filled in from reference TRBV28 and TRBJ1-1, reads DVKVTQSSRYLVKRTGEKVFLECVQDMDHENMFWYRQDPGLGLRLIYFSYDVKMKEKGDIPEGYSVSREKKERFSLILESASTNQTSMYLCASTLQNLAEAFFGQGTRLTVV.